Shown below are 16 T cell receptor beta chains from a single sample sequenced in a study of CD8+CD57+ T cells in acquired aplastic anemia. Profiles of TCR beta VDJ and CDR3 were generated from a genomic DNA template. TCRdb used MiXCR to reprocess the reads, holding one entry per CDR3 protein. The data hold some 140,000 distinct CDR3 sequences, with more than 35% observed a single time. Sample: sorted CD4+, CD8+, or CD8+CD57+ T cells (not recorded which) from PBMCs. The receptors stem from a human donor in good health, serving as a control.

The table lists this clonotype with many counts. The CDR3 coding sequence is TGTGCCAGCCGAGGGAGGGCCGCGGGTGGTCAAGAGACCCAGTACTTC. This encodes CASRGRAAGGQETQYF. The chain carries TRBV6-1 and TRBJ2-5, with 7 nucleotides matching TRBD2. The germline CDR1 and CDR2 sequences are MNHNS and SASEGT. J lost 2 bases, V lost 8 bases, and 14 bases had no gene match. This CDR3 is 16 amino acids long.

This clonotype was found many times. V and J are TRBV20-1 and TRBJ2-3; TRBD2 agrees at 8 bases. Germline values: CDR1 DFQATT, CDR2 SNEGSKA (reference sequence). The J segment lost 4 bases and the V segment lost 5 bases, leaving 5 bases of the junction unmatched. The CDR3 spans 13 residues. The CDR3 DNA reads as TGCAGTGCTTCCGCGGGAGGCTCAGATACGCAGTATTTT. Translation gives CSASAGGSDTQYF.

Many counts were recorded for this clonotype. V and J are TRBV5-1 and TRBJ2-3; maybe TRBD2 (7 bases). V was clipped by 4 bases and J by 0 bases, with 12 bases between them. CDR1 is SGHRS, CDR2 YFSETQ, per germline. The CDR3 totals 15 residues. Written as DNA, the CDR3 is TGCGCCAGCAGCACGGGGGGCGGGAGCACAGATACGCAGTATTTT. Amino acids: CASSTGGGSTDTQYF. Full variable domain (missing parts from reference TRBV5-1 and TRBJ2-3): KAGVTQTPRYLIKTRGQQVTLSCSPISGHRSVSWYQQTPGQGLQFLFEYFSETQRNKGNFPGRFSGRQFSNSRSEMNVSTLELGDSALYLCASSTGGGSTDTQYFGPGTRLTVL.

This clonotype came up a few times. This CDR3 is CASSIGDRVGYEQYF. The CDR3 region has the DNA TGTGCCAGTAGTATTGGGGACAGGGTGGGCTACGAGCAGTACTTC. J is TRBJ2-7 and V is TRBV19, with TRBD1 matching 9 bases. Unmatched junction bases numbered 6, after V lost 3 bases and J lost 3 bases. This CDR3 has 15 residues. Per the germline V gene, CDR1 is LNHDA and CDR2 is SQIVND (reference sequence).

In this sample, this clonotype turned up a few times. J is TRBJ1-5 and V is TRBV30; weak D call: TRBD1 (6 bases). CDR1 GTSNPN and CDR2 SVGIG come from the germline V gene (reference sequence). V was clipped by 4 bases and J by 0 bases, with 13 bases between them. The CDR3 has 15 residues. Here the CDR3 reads CAWKTGYSSNQPQHF. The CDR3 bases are TGTGCCTGGAAAACAGGGTATTCTAGCAATCAGCCCCAGCATTTT.

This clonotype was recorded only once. The CDR3 nucleotides are TGTGCCATCAGTGTGGATGGGGGGGCGTACGAGCAGTACTTC. Encoded protein: CAISVDGGAYEQYF. The rearrangement links TRBV10-3 to TRBJ2-7; D may be TRBD2 (7 bases). Germline V lookup: CDR1 ENHRY, CDR2 SYGVKD. The CDR3 length is 14 residues. V gave up 4 bases and J gave up 4 bases, with 14 bases separating them.

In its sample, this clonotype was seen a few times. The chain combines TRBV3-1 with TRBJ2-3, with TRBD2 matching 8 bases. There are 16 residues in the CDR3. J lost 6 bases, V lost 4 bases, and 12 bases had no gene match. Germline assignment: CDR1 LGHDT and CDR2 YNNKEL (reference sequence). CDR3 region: CASSLGRTSRSDTQYF. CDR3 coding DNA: TGTGCCAGCAGCCTGGGTAGGACTAGCCGTTCGGATACGCAGTATTTT.

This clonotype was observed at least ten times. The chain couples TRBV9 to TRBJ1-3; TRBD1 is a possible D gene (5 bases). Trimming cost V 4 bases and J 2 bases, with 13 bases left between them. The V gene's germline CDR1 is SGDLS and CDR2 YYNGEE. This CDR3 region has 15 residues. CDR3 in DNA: TGTGCCAGCAGCCCTAGACTGGGGGCTGGAAACACCATATATTTT. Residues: CASSPRLGAGNTIYF.

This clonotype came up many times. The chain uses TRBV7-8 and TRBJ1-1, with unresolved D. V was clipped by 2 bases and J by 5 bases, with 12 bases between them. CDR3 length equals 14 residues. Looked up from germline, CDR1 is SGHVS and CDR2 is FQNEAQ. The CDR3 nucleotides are TGTGCCAGCAGCTTATCGCAAATGGGGACTGAAGCTTTCTTT. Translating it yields CASSLSQMGTEAFF.

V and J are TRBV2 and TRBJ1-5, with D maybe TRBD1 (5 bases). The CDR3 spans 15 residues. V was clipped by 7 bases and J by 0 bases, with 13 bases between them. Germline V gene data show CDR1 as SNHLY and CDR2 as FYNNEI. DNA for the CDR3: TGTGCCAGCAAACCCGACAGAGTTAGCAATCAGCCCCAGCATTTT. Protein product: CASKPDRVSNQPQHF.

CDR3 DNA sequence: TGTGCCACCAGTGATTCGGACACGGGAGGGCCTGATGAGCAGTTCTTC. The encoded protein is CATSDSDTGGPDEQFF. This sequence joins TRBV24-1 and TRBJ2-1; 8 bases fit TRBD2. With 2 bases clipped from V and 8 bases from J, the junction kept 10 bases outside the gene matches. This CDR3 has 16 residues. Germline V gives CDR1 KGHDR, CDR2 SFDVKD.

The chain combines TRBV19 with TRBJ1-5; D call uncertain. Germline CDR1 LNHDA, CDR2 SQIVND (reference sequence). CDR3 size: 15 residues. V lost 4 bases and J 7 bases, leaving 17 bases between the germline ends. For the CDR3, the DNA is TGTGCCAGTAGTAGTGCTTCCTACGGGGTCCAGCCCCAGCATTTT. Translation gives CASSSASYGVQPQHF.

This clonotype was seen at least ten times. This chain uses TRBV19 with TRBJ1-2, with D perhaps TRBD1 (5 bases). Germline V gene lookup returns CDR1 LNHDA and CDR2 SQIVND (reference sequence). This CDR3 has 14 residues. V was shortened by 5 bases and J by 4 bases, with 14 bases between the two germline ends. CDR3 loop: CASSSLRGFYGYTF. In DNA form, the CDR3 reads TGTGCCAGTAGTTCTCTCCGGGGGTTCTATGGCTACACCTTC.

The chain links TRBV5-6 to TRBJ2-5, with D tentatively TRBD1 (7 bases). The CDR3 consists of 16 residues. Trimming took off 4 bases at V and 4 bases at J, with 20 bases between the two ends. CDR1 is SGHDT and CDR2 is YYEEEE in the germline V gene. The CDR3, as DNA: TGTGCCAGCAGCAAAGAATACAGGGGAGGAGGAGAGACCCAGTACTTC. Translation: CASSKEYRGGGETQYF.

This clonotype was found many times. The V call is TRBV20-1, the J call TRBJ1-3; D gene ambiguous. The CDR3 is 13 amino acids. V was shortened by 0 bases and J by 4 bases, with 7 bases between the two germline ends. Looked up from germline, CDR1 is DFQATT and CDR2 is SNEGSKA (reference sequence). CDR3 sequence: CSARDTRGNTIYF. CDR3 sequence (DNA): TGCAGTGCTAGAGATACCAGGGGAAACACCATATATTTT.

CDR3 sequence: CAISPGQGDRYEQYF. DNA for the CDR3: TGTGCCATCAGTCCGGGACAGGGGGACCGCTACGAGCAGTACTTC. This chain connects TRBV10-3 to TRBJ2-7, with 11 bases lining up with TRBD1. The CDR3 length is 15 residues. Germline assignment: CDR1 ENHRY and CDR2 SYGVKD. V shed 5 bases, J shed 3 bases, and the junction held 6 bases outside the gene matches.